This T cell receptor beta chain was observed in a study of T cell changes during pregnancy in multiple sclerosis. Assay: immunoSEQ multiplex PCR; the TCRdb copy retains only in-frame clones and omits some. The data contain 85,000 to 120,000 clones, under 95% of them singletons. CDR1 is MDHEN and CDR2 is SYDVKM in the germline V gene. V dropped 8 bases and J dropped 3; count of bases not matched to a gene: 11. This CDR3 spans 15 amino acids. Sequenced here: peripheral blood, sampled after pregnancy. This chain joins TRBV28 and TRBJ1-2; 8 positions match TRBD1. The receptor's source is a female donor with multiple sclerosis, enrolled in a pregnancy study. CDR3 coding DNA: TGTGCCAGCGCGCGCTACTACAGGGGGTACTATGGCTACACCTTC. Protein sequence: CASARYYRGYYGYTF.